This passage covers 3 T cell receptor beta chains from one sample sequenced in a study of T cell repertoires in cytomegalovirus infection. One entry per CDR3 protein results from TCRdb running MiXCR on the reads. The data contain around 740,000 distinct CDR3 sequences, 35% to 45% of them singletons. Specimen: PBMCs. The receptors shown here come from a human donor in good health (CMV status not recorded). Some clones in this sample may be carry-over from other donors' samples.

The chain links TRBV15 to TRBJ2-5; D is perhaps TRBD2 (5 bases). CDR1 is LNHNV, CDR2 YYDKDF, per germline (reference sequence). This CDR3 has 12 residues. V was clipped by 1 base and J by 5 bases, with 5 bases between them. CDR3 region: CATSRGRETQYF. CDR3 nucleotides: TGTGCCACCAGCAGAGGGAGGGAGACCCAGTACTTC. Together with reference TRBV15 and TRBJ2-5, the CDR3 gives the full variable domain: DAMVIQNPRYQVTQFGKPVTLSCSQTLNHNVMYWYQQKSSQAPKLLFHYYDKDFNNEADTPDNFQSRRPNTSFCFLDIRSPGLGDTAMYLCATSRGRETQYFGPGTRLLVL.

This clonotype was seen a handful of times. The chain is built from TRBV7-2 and TRBJ2-1, with 8 bases matching TRBD2. From germline, CDR1 is SGHTA and CDR2 FQGNSA. Trimming cost V 5 bases and J 6 bases; bases outside gene matches: 6. The CDR3 extends over 14 amino acids. The DNA of the CDR3 is TGTGCCAGCAGCCCGGGAGGGAGGGGCAATGAGCAGTTCTTC. Its protein product is CASSPGGRGNEQFF.

This clonotype was detected a few times. The rearrangement uses TRBV12-3 or TRBV12-4 and TRBJ1-2; the D is unclear. CDR3 size: 14 residues. V lost 6 bases and J lost 7, with 18 bases in between. The CDR3 region is CASRIEASGTGYTF. The CDR3 nucleotides read TGTGCCAGCAGGATCGAGGCCTCCGGAACTGGCTACACCTTC.